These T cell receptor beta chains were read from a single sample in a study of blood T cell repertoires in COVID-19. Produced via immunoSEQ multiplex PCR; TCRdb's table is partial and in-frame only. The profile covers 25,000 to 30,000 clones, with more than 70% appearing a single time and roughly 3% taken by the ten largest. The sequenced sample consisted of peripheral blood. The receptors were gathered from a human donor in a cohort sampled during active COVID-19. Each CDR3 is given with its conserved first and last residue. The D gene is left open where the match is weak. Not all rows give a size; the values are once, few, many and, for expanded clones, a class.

CDR3aa: CASSQVSDTIYF
CDR3nt: TGTGCCAGCAGCCAAGTCTCGGACACCATATATTTT
j_gene: TRBJ1-3
abundance: NA
v_gene: TRBV3-1/TRBV3-2
d_gene: NA
len: 12

CDR3aa: CASSPRQGPQETQYF
CDR3nt: TGTGCCAGCTCACCACGACAGGGTCCACAAGAGACCCAGTACTTC
j_gene: TRBJ2-5
abundance: NA
v_gene: TRBV18
d_gene: TRBD1
len: 15

CDR3aa: CASSLLRDDYGYTF
CDR3nt: TGTGCCAGCAGCCTGCTGCGGGACGACTATGGCTACACCTTC
j_gene: TRBJ1-2
abundance: NA
v_gene: TRBV7-8
d_gene: NA
len: 14

CDR3aa: CASSYPSGGTDTQYF
CDR3nt: TGTGCCAGCAGTTACCCGAGCGGGGGGACAGATACGCAGTATTTT
j_gene: TRBJ2-3
abundance: NA
v_gene: TRBV6-2/TRBV6-3
d_gene: TRBD2
len: 15

CDR3aa: CASSGGVLANYGYTF
CDR3nt: TGTGCCAGCAGTGGGGGGGTGCTGGCTAACTATGGCTACACCTTC
j_gene: TRBJ1-2
abundance: NA
v_gene: TRBV25-1
d_gene: NA
len: 15

CDR3aa: CASSQAQDQPQHF
CDR3nt: TGTGCCAGCAGCCAAGCCCAGGATCAGCCCCAGCATTTT
j_gene: TRBJ1-5
abundance: NA
v_gene: TRBV3-1/TRBV3-2
d_gene: NA
len: 13

CDR3aa: CASSLRTGGYGYTF
CDR3nt: TGCGCCAGCAGCTTACGGACAGGGGGATATGGCTACACCTTC
j_gene: TRBJ1-2
abundance: once
v_gene: TRBV4-3
d_gene: TRBD1
len: 14

CDR3aa: CASSLGFSGGYYEQYF
CDR3nt: TGTGCCAGCAGCTTAGGTTTTAGCGGGGGCTACTACGAGCAGTACTTC
j_gene: TRBJ2-7
abundance: NA
v_gene: TRBV7-9
d_gene: TRBD2
len: 16

CDR3aa: CASSVGDSTYGYTF
CDR3nt: TGTGCCAGCAGCGTAGGAGACAGCACCTATGGCTACACCTTC
j_gene: TRBJ1-2
abundance: NA
v_gene: TRBV9
d_gene: NA
len: 14

CDR3aa: CASGLSGGSNQPQHF
CDR3nt: TGTGCTAGTGGTTTGTCCGGCGGGAGCAATCAGCCCCAGCATTTT
j_gene: TRBJ1-5
abundance: few
v_gene: TRBV12-5
d_gene: NA
len: 15

CDR3aa: CAISEQGINSPLHF
CDR3nt: TGTGCCATCAGTGAGCAGGGAATTAACTCACCCCTCCACTTT
j_gene: TRBJ1-6
abundance: few
v_gene: TRBV10-3
d_gene: NA
len: 14

CDR3aa: CASRNEGQGVNSPLHF
CDR3nt: TGTGCCAGCAGAAATGAGGGACAGGGCGTTAATTCACCCCTCCACTTT
j_gene: TRBJ1-6
abundance: NA
v_gene: TRBV28
d_gene: TRBD1
len: 16

CDR3aa: CASTDRVAQGSPLHF
CDR3nt: TGTGCCAGTACGGACAGGGTCGCTCAGGGATCACCCCTCCACTTT
j_gene: TRBJ1-6
abundance: few
v_gene: TRBV19
d_gene: TRBD1
len: 15

CDR3aa: CASSLGRGEQYF
CDR3nt: TGTGCCAGCAGCCTAGGTCGGGGTGAGCAGTACTTC
j_gene: TRBJ2-7
abundance: NA
v_gene: TRBV12-3/TRBV12-4
d_gene: NA
len: 12

CDR3aa: CASNFLGTGAPRVSEKLFF
CDR3nt: TGTGCCAGTAACTTCCTAGGGACAGGGGCCCCCAGGGTCAGTGAAAAACTGTTTTTT
j_gene: TRBJ1-4
abundance: NA
v_gene: TRBV2
d_gene: TRBD1
len: 19

CDR3aa: CASSPTQGTDTQYF
CDR3nt: TGTGCCAGCAGCCCAACACAGGGTACAGATACGCAGTATTTT
j_gene: TRBJ2-3
abundance: once
v_gene: TRBV11-2
d_gene: NA
len: 14

CDR3aa: CASSPFSGANVLTF
CDR3nt: TGTGCCAGCAGCCCGTTCTCTGGGGCCAACGTCCTGACTTTC
j_gene: TRBJ2-6
abundance: NA
v_gene: TRBV7-2
d_gene: NA
len: 14

CDR3aa: CASNPARDSSPLHF
CDR3nt: TGTGCCAGCAACCCGGCCCGGGACAGTTCACCCCTCCACTTT
j_gene: TRBJ1-6
abundance: NA
v_gene: TRBV7-2
d_gene: TRBD1
len: 14

CDR3aa: CASSFRGGTEAFF
CDR3nt: TGTGCCAGCAGCTTCCGCGGGGGCACTGAAGCTTTCTTT
j_gene: TRBJ1-1
abundance: NA
v_gene: TRBV5-4
d_gene: NA
len: 13

CDR3aa: CASSWRTPGGTEAFF
CDR3nt: TGTGCCAGCAGCTGGAGGACACCCGGGGGGACTGAAGCTTTCTTT
j_gene: TRBJ1-1
abundance: NA
v_gene: TRBV5-6
d_gene: NA
len: 15

CDR3aa: CASSEASGNTIYF
CDR3nt: TGTGCCAGCTCGGAGGCCTCTGGAAACACCATATATTTT
j_gene: TRBJ1-3
abundance: NA
v_gene: TRBV18
d_gene: NA
len: 13

CDR3aa: CASSLTPGQVSQSSYEQYF
CDR3nt: TGTGCCAGCTCACTTACTCCGGGACAGGTATCCCAGAGCTCCTACGAGCAGTACTTC
j_gene: TRBJ2-7
abundance: NA
v_gene: TRBV18
d_gene: TRBD1
len: 19

CDR3aa: CSVVGLEGEQYF
CDR3nt: TGCAGCGTTGTGGGACTAGAGGGCGAGCAGTACTTC
j_gene: TRBJ2-7
abundance: NA
v_gene: TRBV29-1
d_gene: TRBD2
len: 12

CDR3aa: CASSYQLNEQFF
CDR3nt: TGTGCCAGCAGCTACCAACTCAATGAGCAGTTCTTC
j_gene: TRBJ2-1
abundance: once
v_gene: TRBV2
d_gene: NA
len: 12

CDR3aa: CASSFVGGGSSPLHF
CDR3nt: TGTGCCAGCAGTTTCGTGGGCGGTGGGAGTTCACCCCTCCACTTT
j_gene: TRBJ1-6
abundance: NA
v_gene: TRBV28
d_gene: NA
len: 15

CDR3aa: CASSPGTQETQYF
CDR3nt: TGTGCCAGCTCACCAGGGACTCAAGAGACCCAGTACTTC
j_gene: TRBJ2-5
abundance: NA
v_gene: TRBV18
d_gene: NA
len: 13

CDR3aa: CASSPGTPKGGQYF
CDR3nt: TGTGCCAGCAGCCCCGGGACTCCAAAAGGAGGCCAGTACTTC
j_gene: TRBJ2-5
abundance: NA
v_gene: TRBV11-2
d_gene: NA
len: 14

CDR3aa: CSAYQEVGAFF
CDR3nt: TGCAGTGCTTATCAGGAGGTGGGGGCTTTCTTT
j_gene: TRBJ1-1
abundance: NA
v_gene: TRBV20-1
d_gene: NA
len: 11

CDR3aa: CAISDGNSPLHF
CDR3nt: TGTGCCATCAGTGACGGGAATTCACCCCTCCACTTT
j_gene: TRBJ1-6
abundance: NA
v_gene: TRBV10-3
d_gene: NA
len: 12

CDR3aa: CASSLTSPLSTDTQYF
CDR3nt: TGTGCCAGCAGCTTAACTAGCCCTCTTAGCACAGATACGCAGTATTTT
j_gene: TRBJ2-3
abundance: NA
v_gene: TRBV7-3
d_gene: NA
len: 16

CDR3aa: CASSLSGAVGSPLHF
CDR3nt: TGTGCCAGCAGCTTATCAGGGGCTGTTGGGTCACCCCTCCACTTT
j_gene: TRBJ1-6
abundance: NA
v_gene: TRBV11-2
d_gene: NA
len: 15

CDR3aa: CAIKTGTEAFF
CDR3nt: TGTGCCATCAAGACAGGCACTGAAGCTTTCTTT
j_gene: TRBJ1-1
abundance: NA
v_gene: TRBV6-5
d_gene: NA
len: 11

CDR3aa: CASSLTRGPNTEAFF
CDR3nt: TGCGCCAGCAGCTTGACCAGGGGCCCTAACACTGAAGCTTTCTTT
j_gene: TRBJ1-1
abundance: NA
v_gene: TRBV5-1
d_gene: NA
len: 15

CDR3aa: CATSTSGAGNEQFF
CDR3nt: TGTGCCACCAGCACTAGCGGGGCGGGCAATGAGCAGTTCTTC
j_gene: TRBJ2-1
abundance: once
v_gene: TRBV15
d_gene: TRBD2
len: 14